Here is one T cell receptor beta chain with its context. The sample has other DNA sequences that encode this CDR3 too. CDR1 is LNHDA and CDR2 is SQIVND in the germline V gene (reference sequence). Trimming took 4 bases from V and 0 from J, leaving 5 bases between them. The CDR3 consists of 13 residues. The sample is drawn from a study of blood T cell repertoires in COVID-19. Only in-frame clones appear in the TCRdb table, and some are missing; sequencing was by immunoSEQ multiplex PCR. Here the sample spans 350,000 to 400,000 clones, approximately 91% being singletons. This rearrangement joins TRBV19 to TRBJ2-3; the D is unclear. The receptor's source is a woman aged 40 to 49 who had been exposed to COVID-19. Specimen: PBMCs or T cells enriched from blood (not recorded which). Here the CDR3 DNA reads TGTGCCAGTAGTACCCTTAGCACAGATACGCAGTATTTT. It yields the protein CASSTLSTDTQYF.